A single sample gave rise to the 21 T cell receptor beta chains below, sequenced in a study of T cells after posttransplantation cyclophosphamide (dated by TCRdb to about 2016). The library relied on the immunoSEQ multiplex PCR assay. This is the immuneACCESS table as TCRdb keeps it, with only in-frame sequences that have V and J called. A part of the clones is gone; compared with another copy, unresolved V genes explain less than half, and the rest is unexplained. The sample has approximately 8,000 clones on record, with no singletons. The top ten clonotypes cover approximately 5.7% of the sample. What the treatment or condition label conveys for this sample: high-dose cyclophosphamide on days +3 and +4 as single-agent GVHD prophylaxis. PTCy patients received busulfan and fludarabine conditioning, a related or unrelated marrow graft, and cyclophosphamide on days +3 and +4. This specimen was PBMCs, taken after an allogeneic stem cell transplant with post-transplant cyclophosphamide. The origin of the receptors is a male patient between 25 and 40 years old who received an allogeneic stem cell transplant from an unrelated donor, was CMV-positive, and had acute and chronic GVHD. After a transplant, some of the T cells may come from the graft donor.

Worth noting for this clone: A far larger clone is only one base removed, so a read error is likely. The CDR3 bases are TGCAGCGTTGCGGCTGGCAGGAGATTCTACGAGCAGTACTTC. Its translation is CSVAAGRRFYEQYF. J is TRBJ2-7 and V is TRBV29-1; D call uncertain. There are 14 residues in the CDR3. CDR1 and CDR2 from the germline V gene are SQVTM and ANQGSEA. V was trimmed by 4 bases and J by 3 bases, leaving 16 bases between them.

This clone was counted ten times or more. The chain has TRBV7-2 and TRBJ2-2; D is ambiguous. Germline loops: CDR1 SGHTA, CDR2 FQGNSA. Trimming left V 5 bases short and J 3 bases short, with 4 bases between. The CDR3 runs to 12 residues. CDR3 nucleotides: TGTGCCAGCAGCGTATACACCGGGGAGCTGTTTTTT. It translates to CASSVYTGELFF.

This clone was picked up many times. This chain uses TRBV6-5 with TRBJ1-1; a weak D match, TRBD1 (5 bases). CDR1 and CDR2 from the germline V gene are MNHEY and SVGAGI. Trimming took 6 bases from V and 6 from J, leaving 8 bases between them. CDR3 length equals 11 residues. The CDR3: CASRTGAEAFF. The DNA of the CDR3 is TGTGCCAGCAGGACGGGGGCTGAAGCTTTCTTT.

This clone was recorded at least ten times. The CDR3 DNA follows: TGTGCCTTGAAAGCGGGAGCCCTATACAATGAGCAGTTCTTC. It encodes CALKAGALYNEQFF. V usage is TRBV30 and J usage is TRBJ2-1; 8 nucleotides align to TRBD2. The CDR3 is 14 residues long. Trimming took 7 bases from V and 4 from J; bases not matched to a gene: 9. Germline V gene data show CDR1 as GTSNPN and CDR2 as SVGIG (reference sequence).

In this sample, this clone turned up many times. The chain carries TRBV7-8 and TRBJ1-1; weak D call: TRBD1 (5 bases). Germline V CDR1 and CDR2: SGHVS, FQNEAQ. The ends were cut back, 6 bases at V and 6 bases at J, with 17 bases in the middle. The CDR3 consists of 14 residues. The CDR3 DNA reads TGTGCCAGCAGACCCTTGACAGTAATCTCTGAAGCTTTCTTT. This codes for CASRPLTVISEAFF.

This clone qualifies as medium-sized. The chain recombines TRBV4-3 with TRBJ2-1; TRBD2 aligns across 8 bases. V shed 3 bases and J 8 bases; nucleotides not matched to a gene: 9. This CDR3 region has 15 residues. CDR1 is LGHNA and CDR2 is YSLEER in the germline V gene. This CDR3 is CASSQGFAGGHEQFF. In DNA, the CDR3 is TGCGCCAGCAGCCAGGGGTTTGCGGGAGGCCATGAGCAGTTCTTC.

Many counts were recorded for this clone. The chain couples TRBV7-2 to TRBJ2-1, with 7 positions matching TRBD2. The J segment lost 3 bases and the V segment lost 5 bases, leaving 7 bases of the junction unmatched. The CDR3 consists of 15 residues. The V gene's germline CDR1 is SGHTA and CDR2 FQGNSA. The CDR3 loop reads CASSESGEHYNEQFF. The CDR3, as DNA: TGTGCCAGCAGCGAGAGCGGGGAACACTACAATGAGCAGTTCTTC.

This clone occurred a few times. The chain links TRBV12-3 or TRBV12-4 to TRBJ2-4, with 7 positions matching TRBD1. The V and J ends lost 3 bases and 5 bases, in that order; junction bases with no gene match: 10. The CDR3 has 16 residues. This chain's CDR3 is CASSLRGQSRENIQYF. In nucleotides, the CDR3 is TGTGCCAGCAGTTTGAGGGGACAGTCACGCGAAAACATTCAGTACTTC.

In this sample, this clone turned up many times. The gene calls are TRBV5-1 and TRBJ1-2; maybe TRBD1 (5 bases). The V end was cut by 4 bases, the J end by 4 bases, with 17 bases between. Germline V gene data show CDR1 as SGHRS and CDR2 as YFSETQ. This CDR3 has 15 residues. The CDR3 sequence is CASSNGSGPLYGYTF. The CDR3 nucleotides are TGCGCCAGCAGCAACGGGTCAGGGCCGCTCTATGGCTACACCTTC.

This clone was picked up many times. This sequence joins TRBV6-2 or TRBV6-3 and TRBJ2-5; TRBD2 aligns across 8 bases. The germline V gene has CDR1 MNHEY and CDR2 SVGEGT. The CDR3 runs to 16 residues. V lost 0 bases and J lost 0; bases outside the gene matches: 3. CDR3 residues: CASSYSSGEHQETQYF. The DNA for the CDR3 is TGTGCCAGCAGTTACTCTAGCGGGGAGCACCAAGAGACCCAGTACTTC.

The chain carries TRBV11-2 and TRBJ2-1, with D possibly matching TRBD1 (6 bases). Trimming cost V 5 bases and J 4 bases, with 15 bases left between them. Germline lookup yields CDR1 SGHAT and CDR2 FQNNGV. This CDR3 spans 15 amino acids. The CDR3 loop is CASSPPGQTYNEQFF. CDR3 nucleotide sequence: TGTGCCAGCAGCCCCCCGGGACAAACGTACAATGAGCAGTTCTTC.

The table lists this clone with many counts. CDR3 bases: TGCGCCACCGGTACAGGGGGCGCGTCTGGCTACACCTTC. Its translation: CATGTGGASGYTF. The genes are TRBV5-1 and TRBJ1-2; TRBD1 matches at 9 bases. Germline V gives CDR1 SGHRS, CDR2 YFSETQ. The CDR3 totals 13 residues. V lost 9 bases, J lost 7 bases, and 10 bases stayed unmatched.

There are many counts of this clone. V usage is TRBV6-6 and J usage is TRBJ2-7, with 7 positions matching TRBD1. The germline gives CDR1 MNHNY, CDR2 SVGAGI (reference sequence). The CDR3 contains 14 residues. The junction had 10 bases not matched to a gene; V was cut back by 6 bases and J by 5 bases. CDR3 amino acids: CASRRGQELDEQYF. As DNA, the CDR3 is TGTGCCAGCAGACGAGGACAGGAACTCGACGAGCAGTACTTC.

This clone was observed a handful of times. V gene TRBV5-1 combines with J gene TRBJ1-2; D uncertain. Germline V gives CDR1 SGHRS, CDR2 YFSETQ. The CDR3 totals 13 residues. Trimming cost V 2 bases and J 6 bases, with 11 bases left between them. The DNA of the CDR3 is TGCGCCAGCAGCTTATCGAACAACCATGGCTACACCTTC. It yields the protein CASSLSNNHGYTF.

This clone was seen repeatedly, ten times or more. This chain links TRBV19 with TRBJ1-5; weak D call: TRBD1 (6 bases). CDR3 length: 15 amino acids. V was shortened by 3 bases and J by 3 bases, with 12 bases between the two germline ends. Germline CDR1 LNHDA, CDR2 SQIVND (reference sequence). This chain's CDR3 is CASSIVQGDNQPQHF. CDR3 DNA sequence: TGTGCCAGTAGTATCGTACAGGGAGACAATCAGCCCCAGCATTTT.

This clone was seen repeatedly, ten times or more. This chain links TRBV12-3 or TRBV12-4 with TRBJ2-3; maybe TRBD2 (6 bases). V was clipped by 1 base and J by 1 base, with 15 bases between them. This CDR3 spans 17 amino acids. The CDR3 DNA sequence: TGTGCCAGCAGTTTAGGGGGACTCCAGCCCGGCACAGATACGCAGTATTTT. It encodes CASSLGGLQPGTDTQYF.

This clone was seen ten or more times. This sequence joins TRBV12-3 or TRBV12-4 and TRBJ1-5; D uncertain. This CDR3 has 12 residues. V lost 3 bases and J 6 bases, leaving 6 bases between the germline ends. The CDR3 DNA reads as TGTGCCAGCAGTTTCTCTAGTCAGCCCCAGCATTTT. Its protein product is CASSFSSQPQHF.

This clone was seen many times. This chain joins TRBV7-9 and TRBJ1-5; no firm D call. V lost 1 base to trimming and J lost 9 bases, with 13 bases between them. This CDR3 contains 14 residues. Looked up from germline, CDR1 is SEHNR and CDR2 is FQNEAQ (reference sequence). The CDR3 sequence is CASSLDSPRGPQHF. The CDR3, as DNA: TGTGCCAGCAGCTTAGATTCCCCCCGAGGGCCCCAGCATTTT. Full variable domain (rest looked up from reference TRBV7-9 and TRBJ1-5): DTGVSQNPRHKITKRGQNVTFRCDPISEHNRLYWYRQTLGQGPEFLTYFQNEAQLEKSRLLSDRFSAERPKGSFSTLEIQRTEQGDSAMYLCASSLDSPRGPQHFGDGTRLSIL.

The table lists this clone with many counts. This chain connects TRBV7-8 to TRBJ2-2, with D possibly matching TRBD2 (6 bases). This CDR3 contains 18 residues. The ends were cut back, 2 bases at V and 4 bases at J, with 20 bases in the middle. Germline values: CDR1 SGHVS, CDR2 FQNEAQ. The CDR3 loop reads CASSLNSGVGGGTGELFF. CDR3 bases: TGTGCCAGCAGCTTAAATTCGGGGGTGGGAGGAGGCACCGGGGAGCTGTTTTTT.

This clone was found a few times. The chain links TRBV7-2 to TRBJ2-1, with TRBD2 matching over 9 bases. The CDR3 has 16 amino acids. Germline V gene data show CDR1 as SGHTA and CDR2 as FQGNSA. Losses at the gene ends were 1 base for V and 8 bases for J; bases not matched to a gene: 9. The CDR3 DNA follows: TGTGCCAGCAGCTTAGTGGGCGGGGGGGCCGTGGATGAGCAGTTCTTC. Protein product: CASSLVGGGAVDEQFF.

By share of the sample, this clone is medium-sized. The chain couples TRBV5-1 to TRBJ1-1; 8 nucleotides agree with TRBD1. This CDR3 contains 14 residues. The germline V gene has CDR1 SGHRS and CDR2 YFSETQ. V gave up 2 bases and J gave up 6 bases; unmatched junction bases: 6. CDR3 coding DNA: TGCGCCAGCAGCTTTTCAGGGGGCCAATCTGAAGCTTTCTTT. Encoded protein: CASSFSGGQSEAFF. Combining the CDR3 with reference TRBV5-1 and TRBJ1-1 gives the whole variable domain KAGVTQTPRYLIKTRGQQVTLSCSPISGHRSVSWYQQTPGQGLQFLFEYFSETQRNKGNFPGRFSGRQFSNSRSEMNVSTLELGDSALYLCASSFSGGQSEAFFGQGTRLTVV.